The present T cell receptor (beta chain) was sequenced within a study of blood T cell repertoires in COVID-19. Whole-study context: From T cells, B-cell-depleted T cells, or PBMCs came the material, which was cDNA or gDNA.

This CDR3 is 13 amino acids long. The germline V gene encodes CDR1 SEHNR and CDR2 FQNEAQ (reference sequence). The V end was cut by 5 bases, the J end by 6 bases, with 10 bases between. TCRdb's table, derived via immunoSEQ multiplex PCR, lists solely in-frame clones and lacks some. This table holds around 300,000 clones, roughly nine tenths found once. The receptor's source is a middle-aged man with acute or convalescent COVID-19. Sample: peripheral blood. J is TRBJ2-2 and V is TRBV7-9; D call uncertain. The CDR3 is CASSPLQAGELFF. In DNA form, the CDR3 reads TGTGCCAGCAGCCCGCTTCAGGCCGGGGAGCTGTTTTTT.